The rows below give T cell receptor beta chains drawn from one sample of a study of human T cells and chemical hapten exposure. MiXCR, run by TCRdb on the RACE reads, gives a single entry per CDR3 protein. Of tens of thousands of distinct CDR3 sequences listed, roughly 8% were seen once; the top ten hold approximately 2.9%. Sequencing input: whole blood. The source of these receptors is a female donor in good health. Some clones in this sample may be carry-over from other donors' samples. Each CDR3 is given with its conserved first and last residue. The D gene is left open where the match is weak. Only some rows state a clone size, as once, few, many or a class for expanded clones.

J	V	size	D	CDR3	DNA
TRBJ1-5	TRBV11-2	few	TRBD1	CASSSHQGAGQPQHF	TGTGCCAGCAGCTCCCACCAGGGGGCCGGTCAGCCCCAGCATTTT
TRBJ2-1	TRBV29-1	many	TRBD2	CSVEGLAGGLNEQFF	TGCAGCGTCGAGGGGCTAGCGGGAGGTCTCAATGAGCAGTTCTTC
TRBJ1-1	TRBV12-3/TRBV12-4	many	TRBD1	CASNQGAGTEAFF	TGTGCCAGCAATCAGGGGGCAGGGACTGAAGCTTTCTTT
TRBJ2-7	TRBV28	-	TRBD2	CASSGTSGIYEQYF	TGTGCCAGCAGTGGGACTAGCGGGATCTACGAGCAGTACTTC
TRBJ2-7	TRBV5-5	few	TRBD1	CASSPGTGVSQYF	TGTGCCAGCAGCCCGGGGACAGGGGTTTCGCAGTACTTC
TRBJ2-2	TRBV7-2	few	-	CASSPSGTYTGELFF	TGTGCCAGCAGCCCGTCGGGTACTTACACCGGGGAGCTGTTTTTT
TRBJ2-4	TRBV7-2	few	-	CASSPRSGLLAKNIQYF	TGTGCCAGCAGCCCTAGGTCGGGGTTGTTAGCCAAAAACATTCAGTACTTC
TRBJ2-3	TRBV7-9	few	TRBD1	CASTSPDRKFQTQYF	TGTGCCAGCACCTCACCGGACAGGAAGTTCCAAACGCAGTATTTT
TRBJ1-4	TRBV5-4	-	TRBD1	CASSRPEGQGIEKLFF	TGTGCCAGCAGCCGACCAGAGGGACAGGGGATAGAAAAACTGTTTTTT
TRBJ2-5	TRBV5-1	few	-	CASSQNQETQYF	TGCGCCAGCAGCCAAAACCAAGAGACCCAGTACTTC
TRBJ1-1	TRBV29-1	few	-	CSVGLAYTEAFF	TGCAGCGTTGGGTTGGCCTACACTGAAGCTTTCTTT
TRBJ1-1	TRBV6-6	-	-	CASSNPDRLNTEAFF	TGTGCCAGCAGTAATCCCGACAGGCTGAACACTGAAGCTTTCTTT
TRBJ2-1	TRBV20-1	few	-	CSASQLEFSYNEQFF	TGCAGTGCTAGCCAACTAGAGTTCAGCTACAATGAGCAGTTCTTC
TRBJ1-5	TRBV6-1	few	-	CASSRNMAGRNQPQHF	TGTGCCAGCAGTCGGAATATGGCAGGGCGCAATCAGCCCCAGCATTTT
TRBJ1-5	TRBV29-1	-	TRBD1	CSVARGLNQPQHF	TGCAGCGTTGCCAGGGGGCTCAATCAGCCCCAGCATTTT
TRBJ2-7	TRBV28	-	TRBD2	CASTTTSFSSYEQYF	TGTGCCAGCACCACGACTAGCTTTTCGTCCTACGAGCAGTACTTC
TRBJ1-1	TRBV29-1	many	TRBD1	CSVTGTGLTEAFF	TGCAGCGTAACCGGGACAGGGCTCACTGAAGCTTTCTTT
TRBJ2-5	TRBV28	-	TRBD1	CASSSKQTGGLETQYF	TGTGCCAGCAGTTCAAAACAGACAGGGGGCTTGGAGACCCAGTACTTC
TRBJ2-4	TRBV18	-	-	CASSPPGTAKNIQYF	TGTGCCAGCTCACCACCCGGGACAGCCAAAAACATTCAGTACTTC
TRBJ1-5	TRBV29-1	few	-	CSVGTASEPQHF	TGCAGCGTAGGGACCGCAAGCGAGCCCCAGCATTTT
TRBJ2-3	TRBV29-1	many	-	CSVEGPRDTQYF	TGCAGCGTTGAGGGTCCGCGGGATACGCAGTATTTT
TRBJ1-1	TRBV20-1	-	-	CSASWQGEAFF	TGCAGTGCTAGTTGGCAGGGAGAAGCTTTCTTT
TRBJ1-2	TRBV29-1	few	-	CSVASLRGGYTF	TGCAGCGTTGCAAGTCTCCGAGGGGGCTACACCTTC
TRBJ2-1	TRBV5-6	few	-	CASGPPGPEQFF	TGTGCCAGCGGCCCTCCGGGGCCTGAGCAGTTCTTC
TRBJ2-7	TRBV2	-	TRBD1	CASSETGRSSYEQYF	TGTGCCAGCAGTGAGACAGGGCGAAGCTCCTACGAGCAGTACTTC
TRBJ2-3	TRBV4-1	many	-	CASSHSTDTQYF	TGCGCCAGCAGCCATTCCACAGATACGCAGTATTTT
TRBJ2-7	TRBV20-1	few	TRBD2	CSASRGREAEQYF	TGCAGTGCTAGCAGAGGGCGGGAGGCCGAGCAGTACTTC
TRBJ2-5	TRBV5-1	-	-	CASSLVGSDLETQYF	TGCGCCAGCAGCTTGGTCGGCAGCGACCTAGAGACCCAGTACTTC
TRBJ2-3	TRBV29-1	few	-	CSVDLGPRASTDTQYF	TGCAGCGTTGATTTGGGCCCCCGGGCTAGCACAGATACGCAGTATTTT
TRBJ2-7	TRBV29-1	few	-	CSVMRGVEQYF	TGCAGCGTTATGAGGGGGGTCGAGCAGTACTTC
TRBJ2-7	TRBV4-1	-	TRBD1	CASSHNGQGSSYEQYF	TGCGCCAGCAGCCACAATGGACAGGGAAGCTCCTACGAGCAGTACTTC
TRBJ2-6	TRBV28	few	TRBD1	CASSLRTGGGSGANVLTF	TGTGCCAGCAGTTTAAGGACAGGCGGTGGCTCTGGGGCCAACGTCCTGACTTTC
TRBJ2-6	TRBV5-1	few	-	CASSLWTASGANVLTF	TGCGCCAGCAGCTTGTGGACGGCCTCTGGGGCCAACGTCCTGACTTTC
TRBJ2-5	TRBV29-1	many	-	CSVTRQETQYF	TGCAGCGTTACCAGGCAAGAGACCCAGTACTTC
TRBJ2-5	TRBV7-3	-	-	CASSPMGTSETQYF	TGTGCCAGCAGCCCGATGGGGACATCCGAGACCCAGTACTTC
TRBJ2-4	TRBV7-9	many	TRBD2	CASSLAPPLQGSAGARAKNIQYF	TGTGCCAGCAGCTTAGCCCCACCTCTACAGGGCTCAGCGGGAGCTAGGGCCAAAAACATTCAGTACTTC
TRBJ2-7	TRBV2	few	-	CASSEMDYEQYF	TGTGCCAGCAGTGAAATGGACTACGAGCAGTACTTC
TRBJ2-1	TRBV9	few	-	CASSGRIGTRNEQFF	TGTGCCAGCAGCGGACGGATAGGGACACGGAATGAGCAGTTCTTC
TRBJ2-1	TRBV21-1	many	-	CASSKMEGASYNEQFF	TGTGCCAGCAGCAAAATGGAGGGCGCGTCCTACAATGAGCAGTTCTTC
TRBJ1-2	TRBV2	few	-	CASIIGATYGYTF	TGTGCCAGCATAATAGGGGCGACCTATGGCTACACCTTC
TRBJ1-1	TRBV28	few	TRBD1	CASRLDRGNTEAFF	TGTGCCAGCAGGTTGGACAGGGGAAACACTGAAGCTTTCTTT
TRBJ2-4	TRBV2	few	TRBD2	CASSEFSQREGFAKNIQYF	TGTGCCAGCAGTGAGTTCTCGCAGCGGGAGGGATTCGCCAAAAACATTCAGTACTTC
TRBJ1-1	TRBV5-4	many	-	CASSSGRGPARTEAFF	TGTGCCAGCAGCTCGGGCCGGGGCCCGGCGCGGACTGAAGCTTTCTTT
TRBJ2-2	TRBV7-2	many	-	CASSLAGALGTGELFF	TGTGCCAGCAGCTTAGCAGGGGCCCTCGGCACCGGGGAGCTGTTTTTT
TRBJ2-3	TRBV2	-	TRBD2	CASSVPSGYTDTQYF	TGTGCCAGCAGTGTCCCTAGCGGATACACAGATACGCAGTATTTT
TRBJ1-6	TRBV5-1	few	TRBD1	CASSLETGDLPLHF	TGCGCCAGCAGCTTAGAGACAGGGGACTTACCCCTCCACTTT